The 14 T cell receptor beta chains reported below all come from one sample, sequenced in a study of control samples from healthy donors and cancer patients. The method was immunoSEQ multiplex PCR; TCRdb's version includes in-frame clones alone and lacks a portion of them. The table includes about 28,000 clones, just under 90% detected once. Input material: PBMCs. The receptors were sampled from a middle-aged woman with lung cancer.

The chain combines TRBV7-8 with TRBJ2-5, with D hard to call. This CDR3 has 14 residues. Trimming removed 3 bases from V and 2 bases from J, with 10 bases in between. The germline gives CDR1 SGHVS, CDR2 FQNEAQ. CDR3 loop: CASSLSLQQETQYF. CDR3 DNA: TGTGCCAGCAGCTTGTCCCTCCAGCAAGAGACCCAGTACTTC.

The chain couples TRBV5-1 to TRBJ2-7; 7 positions match TRBD1. This CDR3 comprises 15 residues. Germline V gene sequence: CDR1 SGHRS, CDR2 YFSETQ. V shed 0 bases, J shed 0 bases, and the junction held 3 bases outside the gene matches. CDR3 in DNA: TGCGCCAGCAGCTTGGCCTCAGGGGGCTCCTACGAGCAGTACTTC. Encoded protein: CASSLASGGSYEQYF.

The genes are TRBV6-6 and TRBJ2-5, with 8 nucleotides matching TRBD1. Trimming cost V 10 bases and J 1 base; bases outside gene matches: 5. This CDR3 has 13 amino acids. Germline CDR1 and CDR2: MNHNY and SVGAGI (reference sequence). As DNA, the CDR3 is TGTGCCACCCAACAGGGGGGCCAAGAGACCCAGTACTTC. It yields the protein CATQQGGQETQYF.

DNA of the CDR3: TGTGCCAGCAGCCCGTCGCTGACAGGTCAACCCCTCCACTTT. It encodes CASSPSLTGQPLHF. The rearrangement links TRBV11-1 to TRBJ1-6; a weak D match, TRBD1 (6 bases). Per germline, CDR1 SGHAT and CDR2 FQDESV (reference sequence). The CDR3 runs to 14 residues. Trimming shortened V by 5 bases and J by 12 bases, and 17 bases separated the two germline ends.

This clone has just one count. The V call is TRBV7-9, the J call TRBJ1-4; no clear D. The germline V gene has CDR1 SEHNR and CDR2 FQNEAQ (reference sequence). CDR3 length: 14 residues. The germline V and J ends were trimmed by 5 bases and 6 bases, with 13 bases remaining between them. For the CDR3, the DNA is TGTGCCAGCAGCGTCGACGGGAGACATGAAAAACTGTTTTTT. Amino acids: CASSVDGRHEKLFF.

The chain joins TRBV3-1 (or the pseudogene TRBV3-2) to TRBJ1-1; weak D call: TRBD1 (5 bases). Deletions cut 2 bases from V and 5 bases from J, with 6 bases between. The CDR3 is 12 amino acids. The germline CDR1 and CDR2 sequences are LGHDT and YNNKEL (reference sequence). The DNA of the CDR3 is TGTGCCAGCAGCCAAAGGGGAACTGAAGCTTTCTTT. The encoded protein is CASSQRGTEAFF.

This rearrangement joins TRBV7-2 to TRBJ2-4; 7 bases are a match to TRBD2. From germline, CDR1 is SGHTA and CDR2 FQGNSA. There are 16 residues in the CDR3. The junction had 11 bases not matched to a gene; V was cut back by 5 bases and J by 4 bases. This chain's CDR3 is CASSGGVRVGKNIQYF. The CDR3 DNA reads as TGTGCCAGCAGCGGGGGGGTGCGGGTTGGGAAAAACATTCAGTACTTC.

The chain joins TRBV29-1 to TRBJ1-1; TRBD1 is a possible D gene (6 bases). There are 13 residues in the CDR3. The germline gives CDR1 SQVTM, CDR2 ANQGSEA. Trimming took 4 bases from V and 3 from J, leaving 12 bases between them. The chain's CDR3 is CSVGRTDYTEAFF. As DNA, the CDR3 is TGCAGCGTTGGCCGGACAGATTACACTGAAGCTTTCTTT. Filled out from reference TRBV29-1 and TRBJ1-1, the complete variable domain reads SAVISQKPSRDICQRGTSLTIQCQVDSQVTMMFWYRQQPGQSLTLIATANQGSEATYESGFVIDKFPISRPNLTFSTLTVSNMSPEDSSIYLCSVGRTDYTEAFFGQGTRLTVV.

In the case of this clone: This sample includes further DNA sequences coding for the same CDR3. J is TRBJ1-5 and V is TRBV7-9; D call uncertain. Germline-derived CDR1 and CDR2 are SEHNR and FQNEAQ (reference sequence). The CDR3 extends over 14 amino acids. V was clipped by 0 bases and J by 1 base, with 4 bases between them. The CDR3: CASSLAGSNQPQHF. CDR3 sequence (DNA): TGTGCCAGCAGCTTAGCGGGCAGCAATCAGCCCCAGCATTTT.

The chain recombines TRBV18 with TRBJ2-5, with 7 bases aligning to TRBD1. There are 14 residues in the CDR3. V dropped 6 bases and J dropped 2; count of bases not matched to a gene: 6. CDR1 KGHSH and CDR2 LQKENI come from the germline V gene. CDR3 residues: CASSKPGQQETQYF. The CDR3 bases are TGTGCCAGCTCTAAACCGGGACAGCAAGAGACCCAGTACTTC.

The CDR3 DNA reads as TGTGCCTGGAGTACTACAGGGCGAAATTCACCCCTCCACTTT. This codes for CAWSTTGRNSPLHF. This chain links TRBV30 with TRBJ1-6, with D possibly TRBD1 on 6 matching bases. Germline CDR1 GTSNPN, CDR2 SVGIG (reference sequence). The CDR3 is 14 residues long. Trimming left V 2 bases short and J 7 bases short, with 12 bases between.

The rearrangement links TRBV5-6 to TRBJ1-5; TRBD1 agrees at 8 bases. Germline V gene sequence: CDR1 SGHDT, CDR2 YYEEEE. Trimming took 0 bases from V and 6 from J; bases not matched to a gene: 2. This CDR3 is 14 amino acids long. For the CDR3, the DNA is TGTGCCAGCAGCTTGGCAGGGGGCCGTCAGCCCCAGCATTTT. This gives the protein CASSLAGGRQPQHF.

The V and J genes are TRBV29-1 and TRBJ2-7, with TRBD1 identical over 9 bases. The junction had 4 bases not matched to a gene; V was cut back by 7 bases and J by 3 bases. The CDR3 consists of 12 residues. Germline CDR1 is SQVTM and CDR2 is ANQGSEA. DNA of the CDR3: TGCAGCGCGGGACAGGGTGACTACGAGCAGTACTTC. Its translation is CSAGQGDYEQYF.

The chain employs TRBV29-1 and TRBJ2-1, with 11 bases aligning to TRBD1. This CDR3 has 13 residues. CDR1 and CDR2 (germline): SQVTM, ANQGSEA. Trimming cost V 1 base and J 12 bases; bases outside gene matches: 5. Here the CDR3 DNA reads TGCAGCGTTGAAGTTGGAGGGACAGGGGGGCAGTTCTTC. It is translated as CSVEVGGTGGQFF.